Following are 30 T cell receptor beta chains from one sample sequenced in a study of T cell responses to AZD1222 COVID-19 vaccine. Using immunoSEQ multiplex PCR, the repertoire was profiled, and TCRdb retains in-frame clones only, with some absent. The sample records over 90,000 clones, 85% to 90% being singletons. Material: peripheral blood, obtained on day 0 of AZD1222 vaccination. All receptors derive from an adult in good health.

This clone appeared a single time. The chain carries TRBV28 and TRBJ1-2; weak D call: TRBD1 (6 bases). Trimming stripped 8 bases from V and 2 bases from J, with 15 bases between. The CDR3 runs 14 residues. Per the germline V gene, CDR1 is MDHEN and CDR2 is SYDVKM. The CDR3 nucleotides are TGTGCCAGCGCGGGGGGCAGGGTGAACTATGGCTACACCTTC. Its translation is CASAGGRVNYGYTF.

The J gene is TRBJ2-5, the V gene TRBV5-1; maybe TRBD1 (5 bases). Germline CDR1 is SGHRS and CDR2 is YFSETQ. There are 14 residues in the CDR3. Trimming took off 0 bases at V and 4 bases at J, with 10 bases between the two ends. The CDR3 DNA reads as TGCGCCAGCAGCTTGGAGGCAGGGTTAGAGACCCAGTACTTC. Translation gives CASSLEAGLETQYF.

In its sample, this clone was seen once. This chain uses TRBV27 with TRBJ1-1; D is unclear. CDR3 length equals 14 residues. CDR1 MNHEY and CDR2 SMNVEV come from the germline V gene (reference sequence). V lost 0 bases, J lost 7 bases, and 12 bases lay in between. CDR3 loop: CASSLSSARNEAFF. The CDR3 DNA sequence: TGTGCCAGCAGTTTATCGAGTGCGCGGAATGAAGCTTTCTTT.

This sequence joins TRBV27 and TRBJ1-2; 8 bases agree with TRBD1. In germline, CDR1 is MNHEY, CDR2 SMNVEV (reference sequence). CDR3 length equals 16 residues. Trimming took 3 bases from V and 8 from J; bases not matched to a gene: 14. The CDR3 DNA is TGTGCCAGCAGTTTGTGGTCCGGGCAGGGGGCTAACGGCTACACCTTC. Its translation is CASSLWSGQGANGYTF.

The gene calls are TRBV27 and TRBJ2-7, with 9 bases fitting TRBD1. V was pared by 0 bases and J by 2 bases, with 11 bases of the junction left unmatched. The germline CDR1 and CDR2 sequences are MNHEY and SMNVEV (reference sequence). The CDR3 is 18 residues long. The CDR3 protein is CASSLSGTGKKPPYEQYF. The CDR3 coding sequence is TGTGCCAGCAGTTTATCAGGGACAGGGAAGAAGCCTCCCTACGAGCAGTACTTC.

Written as DNA, the CDR3 is TGTGCCTGGAGTGTACTTTCCGGGAACGGGGGCTACACCTTC. Translation: CAWSVLSGNGGYTF. This sequence joins TRBV30 and TRBJ1-2; no definite D call. In germline, CDR1 is GTSNPN, CDR2 SVGIG (reference sequence). V dropped 0 bases and J dropped 8 bases, with 16 bases sitting between them. CDR3 length: 14 residues.

This clone has just one count. The chain combines TRBV11-1 with TRBJ2-2; D remains ambiguous. The CDR3 contains 13 residues. V was clipped by 1 base and J by 7 bases, with 7 bases between them. The germline CDR1 and CDR2 sequences are SGHAT and FQDESV (reference sequence). CDR3 bases: TGTGCCAGCAGCTTAGAGTGGGGCGGGGAGCTGTTTTTT. Protein product: CASSLEWGGELFF. The whole variable domain, filled in from reference TRBV11-1 and TRBJ2-2, reads EAEVAQSPRYKITEKSQAVAFWCDPISGHATLYWYRQILGQGPELLVQFQDESVVDDSQLPKDRFSAERLKGVDSTLKIQPAELGDSAMYLCASSLEWGGELFFGEGSRLTVL.

About this clone itself: The junction and the germline gene differ at one end; a read error may be behind it. This chain uses TRBV6-2 or TRBV6-3 with TRBJ1-6; 7 bases are shared with TRBD1. The germline V gene encodes CDR1 MNHEY and CDR2 SVGEGT. The CDR3 loop spans 16 amino acids. CDR3 in DNA: TGTGCCATCAGTCCGGGACAGCTCAGTTCCAATTCACCCCTCCACTTT. Protein: CAISPGQLSSNSPLHF.

This rearrangement joins TRBV5-1 to TRBJ2-1, with 9 bases lining up with TRBD2. The junction had 8 bases not matched to a gene; V was cut back by 0 bases and J by 7 bases. Germline V lookup: CDR1 SGHRS, CDR2 YFSETQ. CDR3 length: 16 residues. In DNA, the CDR3 is TGCGCCAGCAGCTTGGAAAAGCGGGGGGCCAAAAATGAGCAGTTCTTC. Translation: CASSLEKRGAKNEQFF.

The rearrangement joins TRBV11-2 to TRBJ2-5; D is tentatively TRBD1 or TRBD2 (5 bases each). Between the trimmed V and J ends, which lost 5 bases and 5 bases, there was a span of 18 bases. The CDR3 consists of 15 residues. Germline CDR1 reads SGHAT; CDR2 reads FQNNGV. The CDR3, as DNA: TGTGCCAGCAGCCCCGGGGCAGCACAAGGGGAGACCCAGTACTTC. Translation gives CASSPGAAQGETQYF.

V gene TRBV2 combines with J gene TRBJ1-1; D unresolved. V dropped 4 bases and J dropped 1 base, with 10 bases sitting between them. The CDR3 consists of 14 residues. From germline, CDR1 is SNHLY and CDR2 FYNNEI. CDR3 sequence reads: CASSVLQTNTEAFF. As DNA, the CDR3 is TGTGCCAGCAGTGTCCTACAAACGAACACTGAAGCTTTCTTT. Using reference TRBV2 and TRBJ1-1 for the parts outside the CDR3, the full variable domain is EPEVTQTPSHQVTQMGQEVILRCVPISNHLYFYWYRQILGQKVEFLVSFYNNEISEKSEIFDDQFSVERPDGSNFTLKIRSTKLEDSAMYFCASSVLQTNTEAFFGQGTRLTVV.

The chain couples TRBV14 to TRBJ1-6; 7 bases align to TRBD1. The CDR3 runs to 16 residues. Germline values: CDR1 SGHDN, CDR2 FVKESK. Losses at the gene ends were 4 bases for V and 7 bases for J; bases not matched to a gene: 10. The CDR3 spells CASSRDSSLLNSPLHF. CDR3 bases: TGTGCCAGCAGCCGGGACAGCTCCCTCTTAAATTCACCCCTCCACTTT.

V gene TRBV6-2 or TRBV6-3 combines with J gene TRBJ1-6; no clear D. The CDR3 extends over 16 amino acids. V lost 6 bases to trimming and J lost 10 bases, with 22 bases between them. Germline CDR1 reads MNHEY; CDR2 reads SVGEGT. CDR3 sequence reads: CASSDGRIRRESPLHF. The CDR3 nucleotides are TGTGCCAGCAGCGACGGACGTATTAGACGGGAGTCACCCCTCCACTTT.

The chain has TRBV28 and TRBJ1-5; D may be TRBD1 (6 bases). This CDR3 contains 16 residues. Germline V gives CDR1 MDHEN, CDR2 SYDVKM. V was trimmed by 6 bases and J by 0 bases, leaving 15 bases between them. The CDR3 protein is CASRGGTQVSNQPQHF. The CDR3 DNA follows: TGTGCCAGCAGAGGAGGGACACAAGTTAGCAATCAGCCCCAGCATTTT.

A remark on this clone: Other nucleotide sequences in the sample specify the same CDR3. The chain has TRBV2 and TRBJ1-4; 8 bases match TRBD1. Per the germline V gene, CDR1 is SNHLY and CDR2 is FYNNEI. The CDR3 covers 15 residues. Trimming removed 4 bases from V and 3 bases from J; junction bases left unmatched: 4. In DNA, the CDR3 is TGTGCCAGCAGTGGCCAGGGGGCGGCTAATGAAAAACTGTTTTTT. It is translated as CASSGQGAANEKLFF.

The V gene is TRBV5-1, the J gene TRBJ1-4, with 8 bases that match TRBD1. Germline CDR1 reads SGHRS; CDR2 reads YFSETQ. There are 17 residues in the CDR3. The J segment lost 7 bases and the V segment lost 4 bases, leaving 15 bases of the junction unmatched. CDR3 bases: TGCGCCAGCAGCCCAAGGACAGGGCGGGAGTTAAGTGAAAAACTGTTTTTT. Encoded protein: CASSPRTGRELSEKLFF. Together with reference TRBV5-1 and TRBJ1-4, the CDR3 gives the full variable domain: KAGVTQTPRYLIKTRGQQVTLSCSPISGHRSVSWYQQTPGQGLQFLFEYFSETQRNKGNFPGRFSGRQFSNSRSEMNVSTLELGDSALYLCASSPRTGRELSEKLFFGSGTQLSVL.

V usage is TRBV29-1 and J usage is TRBJ2-5, with D possibly being TRBD1 (6 bases). Trimming removed 5 bases from V and 3 bases from J, with 10 bases in between. Germline CDR1 SQVTM, CDR2 ANQGSEA. This CDR3 contains 12 residues. CDR3 nucleotides: TGCAGCGTTTACAGGGCGGAAGAGACCCAGTACTTC. Its protein is CSVYRAEETQYF.

This rearrangement joins TRBV5-1 to TRBJ2-2, with TRBD2 matching over 7 bases. This CDR3 has 16 amino acids. The J segment lost 7 bases and the V segment lost 3 bases, leaving 12 bases of the junction unmatched. Per germline, CDR1 SGHRS and CDR2 YFSETQ. The DNA of the CDR3 is TGCGCCAGCAGCTCGAGTCCACGAAGCGGGAACGGGGAGCTGTTTTTT. It specifies CASSSSPRSGNGELFF.

The chain carries TRBV6-4 and TRBJ2-2; maybe TRBD2 (6 bases). The CDR3 sequence is 15 residues long. Germline V gene sequence: CDR1 MRHNA, CDR2 SNTAGT. Deletions cut 6 bases from V and 3 bases from J, with 14 bases between. This chain's CDR3 is CASRKGSGDTGELFF. The CDR3 DNA reads TGTGCCAGCAGGAAGGGGTCGGGAGACACCGGGGAGCTGTTTTTT.

The chain recombines TRBV7-9 with TRBJ1-2, with a weak D call TRBD1 (6 bases). Germline CDR1 reads SEHNR; CDR2 reads FQNEAQ (reference sequence). The germline V and J ends were trimmed by 5 bases and 4 bases, with 14 bases remaining between them. This CDR3 contains 14 residues. The CDR3 coding sequence is TGTGCCAGCAGCCCGGAGGGGGGGGCCTATGGCTACACCTTC. This gives the protein CASSPEGGAYGYTF.

V gene TRBV27 combines with J gene TRBJ1-5; D remains ambiguous. This CDR3 has 15 residues. Germline V gene lookup returns CDR1 MNHEY and CDR2 SMNVEV (reference sequence). Trimming took off 0 bases at V and 4 bases at J, with 10 bases between the two ends. CDR3 protein: CASSLSGKPNQPQHF. CDR3 in DNA: TGTGCCAGCAGTTTATCTGGCAAACCGAATCAGCCCCAGCATTTT.

The J gene is TRBJ1-3, the V gene TRBV9; unclear D gene. V was shortened by 2 bases and J by 0 bases, with 18 bases between the two germline ends. This CDR3 contains 18 residues. The germline gives CDR1 SGDLS, CDR2 YYNGEE. The CDR3 protein is CASSVSVGRRSSGNTIYF. The DNA for the CDR3 is TGTGCCAGCAGCGTGTCGGTAGGCAGGCGGTCCTCTGGAAACACCATATATTTT.

Turning to this clone: One junction end disagrees with the germline gene, perhaps due to a read error. The rearrangement joins TRBV5-6 to TRBJ2-2; no firm D call. Germline V lookup: CDR1 SGHDT, CDR2 YYEEEE. CDR3 length: 12 amino acids. The CDR3 coding sequence is TGTGCCGGCAGCTTGGCGGTCGGGGAGCTGTTTTTT. Translating it yields CAGSLAVGELFF.

This chain connects TRBV2 to TRBJ2-2; possible D gene TRBD2, 6 bases. This CDR3 comprises 14 residues. V dropped 3 bases and J dropped 7 bases, with 12 bases sitting between them. Germline V gene data show CDR1 as SNHLY and CDR2 as FYNNEI. As DNA, the CDR3 is TGTGCCAGCAGTGAGGCGGGACGCCACGGGGAGCTGTTTTTT. This translates into CASSEAGRHGELFF.

This chain uses TRBV3-1 (or the pseudogene TRBV3-2) with TRBJ1-5; no definite D call. V was pared by 1 base and J by 10 bases, with 17 bases between. The CDR3 spans 15 residues. CDR1 and CDR2 (germline): LGHDT, YNNKEL (reference sequence). DNA for the CDR3: TGTGCCAGCAGCCAAGGGAGCCACCCGACAATCCCCCAGCATTTT. It specifies CASSQGSHPTIPQHF.

The chain combines TRBV30 with TRBJ1-2; weak D call: TRBD1 (5 bases). The germline gives CDR1 GTSNPN, CDR2 SVGIG (reference sequence). V was pared by 3 bases and J by 3 bases, with 17 bases between. This CDR3 is built from 15 residues. CDR3 sequence: CAWSRPGGAHYGYTF. In DNA form, the CDR3 reads TGTGCCTGGAGCCGCCCGGGAGGGGCTCACTATGGCTACACCTTC.

The rearrangement joins TRBV28 to TRBJ1-1; perhaps TRBD1 as D (5 bases). CDR1 MDHEN and CDR2 SYDVKM come from the germline V gene. Trimming took 6 bases from V and 2 from J, leaving 16 bases between them. This CDR3 is built from 15 residues. The CDR3 coding sequence is TGTGCCAGCAGGAGATCAGACAGCCCAAACACTGAAGCTTTCTTT. Translation gives CASRRSDSPNTEAFF.

In the case of this clone: No DNA is shown, since the ends of the CDR3 on it are uncertain; the CDR3 is the one TCRdb lists. The chain couples TRBV6-2 or TRBV6-3 to TRBJ1-3; the D segment call TRBD1 is taken from the table without a DNA check. Looked up from germline, CDR1 is MNHEY and CDR2 is SVGEGT. The CDR3 is 16 residues long, ends included. CDR3 region: CASSTSGHLSGNTIYF.

The rearrangement joins TRBV4-2 to TRBJ1-5, with D perhaps TRBD1 (5 bases). The CDR3 sequence is 15 residues long. Trimming removed 1 base at V and 2 bases at J, with 9 bases between. The germline V gene has CDR1 LGHNA and CDR2 YNFKEQ. The CDR3 protein is CASSQGGGGNQPQHF. In nucleotides, the CDR3 is TGTGCCAGCAGCCAAGGGGGCGGCGGCAATCAGCCCCAGCATTTT.

The chain uses TRBV23-1 and TRBJ1-3; D is possibly TRBD1 (5 bases). TRBV23-1 is an ORF, with its function uncertain. The V end was cut by 4 bases, the J end by 4 bases, with 17 bases between. The CDR3 runs 16 residues. Written as DNA, the CDR3 is TGCGCCAGCAGTCCCCCAGGGCACCAAAAGGGAAACACCATATATTTT. This sequence encodes CASSPPGHQKGNTIYF.